The following is a T cell receptor (beta chain) sequence with its context. What it binds is not known. This sample stems from a study of T cells after yellow fever vaccination. Study results and caveats: Most clones from primary vaccination were detected again post-booster (around 95% CD4, more than 85% CD8).

Using its own MiXCR run on the 5' RACE reads, TCRdb lists one record per CDR3 protein. The sample contains roughly 300,000 distinct CDR3 sequences, 7% to 9% of which appear only once. V was trimmed by 6 bases and J by 2 bases, leaving 9 bases between them. Germline CDR1 is SGHTA and CDR2 is FQGNSA. This CDR3 spans 13 amino acids. The source was PBMCs, collected 45 days after the first yellow fever vaccination. The TCR sequence derives from a man aged 18 to 29 who received the YFV17D yellow fever vaccine. The rearrangement uses TRBV7-2 and TRBJ2-3, with D perhaps TRBD2 (6 bases). CDR3 region: CASRLAATDTQYF. Here the CDR3 DNA reads TGTGCCAGCAGACTAGCCGCCACAGATACGCAGTATTTT.